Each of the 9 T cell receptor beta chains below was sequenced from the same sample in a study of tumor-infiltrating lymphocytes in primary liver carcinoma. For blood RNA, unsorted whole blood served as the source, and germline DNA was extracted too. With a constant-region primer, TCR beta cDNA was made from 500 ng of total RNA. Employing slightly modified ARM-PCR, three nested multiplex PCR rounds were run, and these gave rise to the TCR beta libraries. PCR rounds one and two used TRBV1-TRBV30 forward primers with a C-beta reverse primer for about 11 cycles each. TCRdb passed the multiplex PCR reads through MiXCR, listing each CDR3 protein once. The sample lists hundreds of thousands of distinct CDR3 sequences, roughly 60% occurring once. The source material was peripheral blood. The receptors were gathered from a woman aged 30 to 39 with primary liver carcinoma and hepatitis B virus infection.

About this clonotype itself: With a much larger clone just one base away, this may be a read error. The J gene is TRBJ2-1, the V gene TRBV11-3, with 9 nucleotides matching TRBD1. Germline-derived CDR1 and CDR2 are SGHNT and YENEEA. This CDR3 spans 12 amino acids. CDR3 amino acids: CASRDRGGEHSF. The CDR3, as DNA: TGTGCCAGCAGGGACAGGGGAGGGGAGCACTCCTTC.

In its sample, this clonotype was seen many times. The CDR3 nucleotides are TGCGCCAGCAGCCAAGAAGGGTGGACAGGGGTCGAGCAGTACTTC. Encoded protein: CASSQEGWTGVEQYF. The chain joins TRBV4-3 to TRBJ2-7; the match to TRBD1 covers 9 bases. This CDR3 contains 15 residues. Germline V gene sequence: CDR1 LGHNA, CDR2 YSLEER. V trimming: 0 bases; J trimming: 6 bases; junction bases outside the gene matches: 6.

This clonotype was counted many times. For the CDR3, the DNA is TGTGCCAGCAGCGGGGGGACGATGCGTGAAGCTTTCTTT. Amino acids: CASSGGTMREAFF. The rearrangement links TRBV12-3 or TRBV12-4 to TRBJ1-1, with D perhaps matching TRBD1 (5 bases). The CDR3 contains 13 residues. The V end lost 6 bases, the J end lost 7 bases, and 15 bases lay between the germline ends.

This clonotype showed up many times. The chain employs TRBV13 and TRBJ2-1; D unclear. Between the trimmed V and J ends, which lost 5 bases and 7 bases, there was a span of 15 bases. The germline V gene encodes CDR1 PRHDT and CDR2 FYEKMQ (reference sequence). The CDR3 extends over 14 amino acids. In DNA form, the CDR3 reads TGTGCCAGCAGCCAAACGACGGTGAGAAATGAGCAGTTCTTC. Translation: CASSQTTVRNEQFF.

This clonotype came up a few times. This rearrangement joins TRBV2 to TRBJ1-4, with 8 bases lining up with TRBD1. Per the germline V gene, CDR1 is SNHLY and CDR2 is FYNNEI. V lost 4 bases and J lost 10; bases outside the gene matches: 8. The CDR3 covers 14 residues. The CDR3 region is CASSARTGNGKLFF. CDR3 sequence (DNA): TGTGCCAGCAGTGCCCGGACAGGGAACGGAAAACTGTTTTTT.

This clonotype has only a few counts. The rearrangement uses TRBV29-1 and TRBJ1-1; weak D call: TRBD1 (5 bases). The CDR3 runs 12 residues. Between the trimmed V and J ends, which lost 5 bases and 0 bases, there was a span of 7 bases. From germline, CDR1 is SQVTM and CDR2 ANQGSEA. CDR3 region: CSVKTVNTEAFF. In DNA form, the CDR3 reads TGCAGCGTTAAGACAGTGAACACTGAAGCTTTCTTT.

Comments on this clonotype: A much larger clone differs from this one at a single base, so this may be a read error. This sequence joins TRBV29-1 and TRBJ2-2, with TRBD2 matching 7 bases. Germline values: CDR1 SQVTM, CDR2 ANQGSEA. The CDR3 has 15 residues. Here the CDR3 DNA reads TGCAGTACCCGGGCGTCCGCGGGGGACACCGGGGAGCTGTTTTTT. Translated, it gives CSTRASAGDTGELFF.

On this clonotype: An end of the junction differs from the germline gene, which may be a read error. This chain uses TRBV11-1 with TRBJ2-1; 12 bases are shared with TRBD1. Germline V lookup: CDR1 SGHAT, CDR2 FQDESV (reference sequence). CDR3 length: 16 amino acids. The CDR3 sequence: CASSHGTGGIGNEHFF. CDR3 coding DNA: TGTGCGAGCAGCCACGGGACAGGGGGCATCGGGAATGAGCACTTCTTC.

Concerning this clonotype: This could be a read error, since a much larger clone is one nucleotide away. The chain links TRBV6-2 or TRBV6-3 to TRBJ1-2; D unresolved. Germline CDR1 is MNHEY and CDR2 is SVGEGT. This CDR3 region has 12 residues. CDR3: CASSSVNYGYAF. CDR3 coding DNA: TGTGCCAGCAGTTCCGTTAACTATGGCTACGCCTTC.